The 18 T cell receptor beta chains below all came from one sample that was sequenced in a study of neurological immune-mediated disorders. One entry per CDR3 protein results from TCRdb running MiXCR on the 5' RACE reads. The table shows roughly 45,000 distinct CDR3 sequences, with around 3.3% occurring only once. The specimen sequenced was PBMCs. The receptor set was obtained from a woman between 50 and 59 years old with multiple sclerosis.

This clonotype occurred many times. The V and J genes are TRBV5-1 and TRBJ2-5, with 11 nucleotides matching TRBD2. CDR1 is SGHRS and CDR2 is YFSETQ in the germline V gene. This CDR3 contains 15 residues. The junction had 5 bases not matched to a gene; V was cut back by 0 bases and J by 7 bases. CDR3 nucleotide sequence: TGCGCCAGCAGCTTGGTGACTAGCGGGGTTGGGACCCAGTACTTC. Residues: CASSLVTSGVGTQYF.

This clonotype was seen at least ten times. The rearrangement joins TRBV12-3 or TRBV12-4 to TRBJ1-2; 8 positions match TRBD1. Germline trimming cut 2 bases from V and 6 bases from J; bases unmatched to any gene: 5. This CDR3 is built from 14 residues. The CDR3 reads CASSLRQGAHGYTF. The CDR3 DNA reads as TGTGCCAGCAGTTTACGTCAGGGGGCGCATGGCTACACCTTC.

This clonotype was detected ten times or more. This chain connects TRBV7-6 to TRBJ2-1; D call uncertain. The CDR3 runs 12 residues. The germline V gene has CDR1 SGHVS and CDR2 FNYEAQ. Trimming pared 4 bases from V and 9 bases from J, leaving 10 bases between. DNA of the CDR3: TGTGCCAGCAGCTCCCTAGAGTTTGAGCAGTTCTTC. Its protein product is CASSSLEFEQFF.

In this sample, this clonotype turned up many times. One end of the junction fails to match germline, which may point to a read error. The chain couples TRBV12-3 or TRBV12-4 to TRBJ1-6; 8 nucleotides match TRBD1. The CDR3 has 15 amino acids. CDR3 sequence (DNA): TGTTCCAGCAGTTTAGGACAGGGCCGAAATTCACCCCTCCACTTT. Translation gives CSSSLGQGRNSPLHF.

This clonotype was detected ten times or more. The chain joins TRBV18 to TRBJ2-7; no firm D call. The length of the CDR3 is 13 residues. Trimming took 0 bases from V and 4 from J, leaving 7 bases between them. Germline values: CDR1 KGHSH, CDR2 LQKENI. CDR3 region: CASSPPSLYEQYF. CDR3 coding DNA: TGTGCCAGCTCACCACCTTCCTTATACGAGCAGTACTTC.

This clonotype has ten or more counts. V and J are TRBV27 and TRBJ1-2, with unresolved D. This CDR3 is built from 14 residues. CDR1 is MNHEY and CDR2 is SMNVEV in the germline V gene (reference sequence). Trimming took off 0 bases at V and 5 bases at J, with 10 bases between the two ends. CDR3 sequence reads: CASSLSLGNYGYTF. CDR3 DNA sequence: TGTGCCAGCAGTTTATCGTTGGGCAATTATGGCTACACCTTC.

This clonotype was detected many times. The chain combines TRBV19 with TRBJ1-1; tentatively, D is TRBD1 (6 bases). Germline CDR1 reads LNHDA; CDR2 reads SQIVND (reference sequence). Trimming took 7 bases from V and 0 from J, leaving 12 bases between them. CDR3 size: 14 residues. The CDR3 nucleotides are TGTGCCAGTACCCCGGGACAATTGAACACTGAAGCTTTCTTT. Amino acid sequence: CASTPGQLNTEAFF.

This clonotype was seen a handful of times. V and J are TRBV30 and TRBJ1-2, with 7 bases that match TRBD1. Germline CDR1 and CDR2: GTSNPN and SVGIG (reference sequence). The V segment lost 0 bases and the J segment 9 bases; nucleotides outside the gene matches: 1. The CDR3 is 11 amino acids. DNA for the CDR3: TGTGCCTGGAGTGTACAGGGGAGCTACACCTTC. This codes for CAWSVQGSYTF.

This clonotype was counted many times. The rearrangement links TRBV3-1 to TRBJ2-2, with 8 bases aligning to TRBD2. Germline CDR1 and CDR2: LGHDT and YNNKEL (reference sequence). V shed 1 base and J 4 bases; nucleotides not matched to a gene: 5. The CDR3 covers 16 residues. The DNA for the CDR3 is TGTGCCAGCAGCCAAGCGCGGGGGGAACTCACCGGGGAGCTGTTTTTT. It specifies CASSQARGELTGELFF.

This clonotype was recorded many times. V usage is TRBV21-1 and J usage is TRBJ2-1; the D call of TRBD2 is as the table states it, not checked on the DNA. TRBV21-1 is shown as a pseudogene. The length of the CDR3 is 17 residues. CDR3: CASSEKPGLAVYNEQFF. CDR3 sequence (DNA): TGTGCCAGCAGCGAAAAACCGGGACTAGCGGTCTATAATGAGCAGTTCTTC.

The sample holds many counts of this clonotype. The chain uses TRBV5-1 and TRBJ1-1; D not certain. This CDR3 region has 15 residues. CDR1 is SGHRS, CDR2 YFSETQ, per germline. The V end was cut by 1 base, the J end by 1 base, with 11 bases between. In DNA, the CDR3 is TGCGCCAGCAGCTTGTTAACAGCCTCGAACACTGAAGCTTTCTTT. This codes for CASSLLTASNTEAFF.

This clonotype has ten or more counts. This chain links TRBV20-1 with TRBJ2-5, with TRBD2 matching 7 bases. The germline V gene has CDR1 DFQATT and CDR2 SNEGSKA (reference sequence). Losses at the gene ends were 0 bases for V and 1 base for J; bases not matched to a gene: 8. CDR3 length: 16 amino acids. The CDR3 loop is CSARDAGRGIQETQYF. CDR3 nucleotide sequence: TGCAGTGCTAGAGATGCGGGGCGGGGGATCCAAGAGACCCAGTACTTC.

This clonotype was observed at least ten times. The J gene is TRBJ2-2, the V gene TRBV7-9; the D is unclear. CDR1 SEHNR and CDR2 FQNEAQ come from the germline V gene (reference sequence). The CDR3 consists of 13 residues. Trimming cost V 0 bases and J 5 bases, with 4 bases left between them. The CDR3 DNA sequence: TGTGCCAGCAGCTTAGCCTGGACCGGGGAGCTGTTTTTT. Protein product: CASSLAWTGELFF. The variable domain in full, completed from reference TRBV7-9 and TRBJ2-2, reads DTGVSQNPRHKITKRGQNVTFRCDPISEHNRLYWYRQTLGQGPEFLTYFQNEAQLEKSRLLSDRFSAERPKGSFSTLEIQRTEQGDSAMYLCASSLAWTGELFFGEGSRLTVL.

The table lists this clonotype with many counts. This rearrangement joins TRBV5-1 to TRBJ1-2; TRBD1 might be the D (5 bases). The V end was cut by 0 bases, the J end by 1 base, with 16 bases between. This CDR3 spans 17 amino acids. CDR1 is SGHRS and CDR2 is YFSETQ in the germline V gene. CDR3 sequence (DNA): TGCGCCAGCAGCTTGGTCCCGAGCAGGGAATTTAACTATGGCTACACCTTC. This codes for CASSLVPSREFNYGYTF.

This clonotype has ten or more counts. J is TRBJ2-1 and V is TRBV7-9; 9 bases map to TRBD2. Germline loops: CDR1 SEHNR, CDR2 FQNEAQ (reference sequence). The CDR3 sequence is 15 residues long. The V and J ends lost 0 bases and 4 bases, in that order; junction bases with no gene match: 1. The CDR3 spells CASSLASGGYNEQFF. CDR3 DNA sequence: TGTGCCAGCAGCTTAGCTAGCGGGGGATACAATGAGCAGTTCTTC.

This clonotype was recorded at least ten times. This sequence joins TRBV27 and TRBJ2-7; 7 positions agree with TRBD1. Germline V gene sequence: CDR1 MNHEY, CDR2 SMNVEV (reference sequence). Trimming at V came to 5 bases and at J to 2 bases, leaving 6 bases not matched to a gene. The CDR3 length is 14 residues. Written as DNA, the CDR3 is TGTGCCAGCAGTACCTTAGGACAGGCCTACGAGCAGTACTTC. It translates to CASSTLGQAYEQYF.

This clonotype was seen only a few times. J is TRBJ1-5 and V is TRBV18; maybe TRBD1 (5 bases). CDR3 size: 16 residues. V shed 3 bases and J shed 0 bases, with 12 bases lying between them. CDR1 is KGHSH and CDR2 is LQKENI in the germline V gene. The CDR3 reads CASSPPTAVSNQPQHF. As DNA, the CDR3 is TGTGCCAGCTCACCCCCGACAGCTGTTAGCAATCAGCCCCAGCATTTT.

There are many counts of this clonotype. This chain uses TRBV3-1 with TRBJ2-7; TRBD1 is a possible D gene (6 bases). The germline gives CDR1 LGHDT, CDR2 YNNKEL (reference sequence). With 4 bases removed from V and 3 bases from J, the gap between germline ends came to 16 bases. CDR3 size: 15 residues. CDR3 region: CASSRLMDSDYEQYF. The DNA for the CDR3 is TGTGCCAGCAGCCGATTGATGGACAGCGACTACGAGCAGTACTTC.